This entry lists 18 T cell receptor beta chains sequenced from one sample in a study of blood T cell repertoires in COVID-19. Assay: immunoSEQ multiplex PCR; the TCRdb copy retains only in-frame clones and omits some. The sample has roughly 72,000 clones; 70% to 90% are singletons. Source material: peripheral blood. These TCRs come from a human donor in a cohort sampled during active COVID-19.

This sequence joins TRBV6-5 and TRBJ2-1; maybe TRBD2 (5 bases). The V and J ends lost 6 bases and 1 base respectively, with 10 bases between them. Looked up from germline, CDR1 is MNHEY and CDR2 is SVGAGI. CDR3 length: 14 residues. CDR3 sequence (DNA): TGTGCCAGCAGCTCCAGAGGGTCCTACAATGAGCAGTTCTTC. Amino acids: CASSSRGSYNEQFF.

The chain is built from TRBV6-5 and TRBJ2-7; tentatively, D is TRBD2 (5 bases). Germline values: CDR1 MNHEY, CDR2 SVGAGI. The CDR3 consists of 16 residues. Trimming took off 4 bases at V and 2 bases at J, with 18 bases between the two ends. CDR3 residues: CASSSDWAAFPYEQYF. Written as DNA, the CDR3 is TGTGCCAGCAGTTCGGACTGGGCAGCCTTTCCCTACGAGCAGTACTTC.

The chain links TRBV7-8 to TRBJ1-2, with TRBD1 identical over 10 bases. The V and J ends lost 1 base and 8 bases, in that order; junction bases with no gene match: 1. In germline, CDR1 is SGHVS, CDR2 FQNEAQ. This CDR3 comprises 13 residues. The CDR3 region is CASSLETGGGYTF. The CDR3 bases are TGTGCCAGCAGCTTAGAGACAGGGGGCGGCTACACCTTC.

Ten or more counts support this clone. The rearrangement links TRBV27 to TRBJ2-7; 7 bases map to TRBD2. After removal of 0 bases from V and 2 bases from J, the junction contained 10 bases not matched to a gene. This CDR3 contains 17 residues. Germline CDR1 reads MNHEY; CDR2 reads SMNVEV (reference sequence). In nucleotides, the CDR3 is TGTGCCAGCAGTTTATCTGGGGGAGGGGAGAAGCCCTACGAGCAGTACTTC. Its protein is CASSLSGGGEKPYEQYF.

The chain uses TRBV9 and TRBJ2-2; 12 bases fit TRBD2. V lost 4 bases and J lost 7; bases outside the gene matches: 5. The CDR3 is made up of 15 amino acids. The germline V gene encodes CDR1 SGDLS and CDR2 YYNGEE. The CDR3 region is CASSPTSGSLGELFF. CDR3 sequence (DNA): TGTGCCAGCAGCCCGACTAGCGGGAGCCTCGGGGAGCTGTTTTTT.

This clone has just a few counts. The CDR3 here is CSATGGLGYTF. Written as DNA, the CDR3 is TGCAGTGCTACAGGGGGTCTTGGCTACACCTTC. The J gene is TRBJ1-2, the V gene TRBV20-1; 7 nucleotides agree with TRBD1. J was trimmed by 7 bases and V by 4 bases; bases with no gene match: 3. CDR1 DFQATT and CDR2 SNEGSKA come from the germline V gene (reference sequence). The CDR3 extends over 11 amino acids.

The chain links TRBV6-6 to TRBJ2-1, with TRBD1 as a possible D gene (5 bases). Trimming removed 2 bases from V and 4 bases from J, with 12 bases in between. Germline lookup yields CDR1 MNHNY and CDR2 SVGAGI (reference sequence). This CDR3 contains 15 residues. CDR3 residues: CASSYRGQEYNEQFF. Written as DNA, the CDR3 is TGTGCCAGCAGTTACCGTGGACAAGAATACAATGAGCAGTTCTTC.

This chain joins TRBV5-4 and TRBJ1-6, with a weak D call TRBD1 (6 bases). The V end lost 6 bases, the J end lost 6 bases, and 19 bases lay between the germline ends. The CDR3 is 16 residues long. CDR1 and CDR2 (germline): SGHNT, YYREEE (reference sequence). The CDR3 DNA sequence: TGTGCCAGCACCTCCCGAGGGGGAGCAGCTAATTCACCCCTCCACTTT. Protein sequence: CASTSRGGAANSPLHF.

This rearrangement joins TRBV11-1 to TRBJ2-7; 8 bases line up with TRBD1. CDR1 is SGHAT, CDR2 FQDESV, per germline (reference sequence). After removal of 4 bases from V and 3 bases from J, the junction contained 2 bases not matched to a gene. This CDR3 spans 13 amino acids. CDR3: CASSYGQGYEQYF. The CDR3 nucleotides are TGTGCCAGCAGCTACGGACAGGGCTACGAGCAGTACTTC.

The V call is TRBV20-1, the J call TRBJ2-5, with unresolved D. CDR1 and CDR2 (germline): DFQATT, SNEGSKA (reference sequence). Trimming stripped 3 bases from V and 6 bases from J, with 8 bases between. The CDR3 totals 11 residues. Here the CDR3 reads CSARGTKTQYF. In DNA, the CDR3 is TGCAGTGCTAGGGGCACAAAGACCCAGTACTTC.

This chain uses TRBV4-3 with TRBJ1-2, with 12 nucleotides matching TRBD1. The CDR3 is 15 amino acids. Trimming cost V 0 bases and J 6 bases; bases outside gene matches: 2. CDR1 is LGHNA, CDR2 YSLEER, per germline. CDR3 in amino acids: CASSQEGTGGHGYTF. The CDR3 coding sequence is TGCGCCAGCAGCCAAGAGGGGACAGGGGGCCATGGCTACACCTTC.

This chain joins TRBV12-5 and TRBJ1-2; 9 bases are a match to TRBD1. The germline V gene encodes CDR1 LGHNT and CDR2 FRNRAP. The length of the CDR3 is 17 residues. The V segment lost 2 bases and the J segment 2 bases; nucleotides outside the gene matches: 9. CDR3 sequence reads: CASGLTGGRSLNYGYTF. In DNA form, the CDR3 reads TGTGCTAGTGGTTTGACAGGGGGCAGGAGTTTAAACTATGGCTACACCTTC.

The chain combines TRBV3-1 (or the pseudogene TRBV3-2) with TRBJ2-5, with D perhaps TRBD1 (6 bases). Germline V gene sequence: CDR1 LGHDT, CDR2 YNNKEL (reference sequence). This CDR3 spans 15 amino acids. V lost 1 base and J lost 2, with 11 bases in between. The CDR3 here is CASSQVGGLQETQYF. DNA for the CDR3: TGTGCCAGCAGCCAAGTTGGGGGCTTGCAAGAGACCCAGTACTTC.

V gene TRBV9 combines with J gene TRBJ2-3, with D unresolved. From germline, CDR1 is SGDLS and CDR2 YYNGEE. Deletions cut 2 bases from V and 2 bases from J, with 9 bases between. CDR3 length: 14 residues. The CDR3 region has the DNA TGTGCCAGCAGCGTGGCACAGATCACAGATACGCAGTATTTT. Translation gives CASSVAQITDTQYF.

The rearrangement joins TRBV6-1 to TRBJ1-2, with D unresolved. Germline V lookup: CDR1 MNHNS, CDR2 SASEGT. The CDR3 has 11 residues. V lost 5 bases, J lost 5 bases, and 6 bases lay in between. This chain's CDR3 is CASSSLYGYTF. Written as DNA, the CDR3 is TGTGCCAGCAGTTCCCTTTATGGCTACACCTTC.

The J gene is TRBJ1-3, the V gene TRBV28; 7 nucleotides align to TRBD1. The CDR3 loop spans 14 amino acids. Germline V lookup: CDR1 MDHEN, CDR2 SYDVKM. Trimming cost V 7 bases and J 0 bases; bases outside gene matches: 3. The CDR3 reads CASIGGNSGNTIYF. DNA of the CDR3: TGTGCCAGCATAGGGGGCAACTCTGGAAACACCATATATTTT.

The rearrangement uses TRBV6-5 and TRBJ2-1; 8 bases are a match to TRBD1. With 7 bases clipped from V and 4 bases from J, the junction kept 6 bases outside the gene matches. This CDR3 has 14 amino acids. Looked up from germline, CDR1 is MNHEY and CDR2 is SVGAGI. CDR3 DNA sequence: TGTGCCAGCATTGGGACAGGTTCATACAATGAGCAGTTCTTC. It encodes CASIGTGSYNEQFF.

The genes are TRBV9 and TRBJ2-1; 9 bases match TRBD2. Germline assignment: CDR1 SGDLS and CDR2 YYNGEE. V shed 0 bases and J 8 bases; nucleotides not matched to a gene: 6. CDR3 length equals 15 residues. In nucleotides, the CDR3 is TGTGCCAGCAGCGTAGTGGGGACTAGCACGTATGAGCAGTTCTTC. Amino acid sequence: CASSVVGTSTYEQFF.